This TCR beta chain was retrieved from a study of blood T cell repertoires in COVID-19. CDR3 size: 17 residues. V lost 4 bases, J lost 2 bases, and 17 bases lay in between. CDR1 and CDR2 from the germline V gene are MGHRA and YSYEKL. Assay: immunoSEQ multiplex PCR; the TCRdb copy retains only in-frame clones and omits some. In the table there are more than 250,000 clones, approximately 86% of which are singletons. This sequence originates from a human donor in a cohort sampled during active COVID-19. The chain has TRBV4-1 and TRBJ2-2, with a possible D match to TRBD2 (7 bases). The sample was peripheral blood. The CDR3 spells CASSPRGGAQNTGELFF. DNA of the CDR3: TGCGCCAGCAGCCCGAGGGGGGGGGCGCAAAACACCGGGGAGCTGTTTTTT.